This T cell receptor beta chain came from a study of beta chain features in type 1 diabetes. TCRB transcripts that were expressed got sequenced, as all of the isolated RNA had been reverse transcribed. Measured with immunoSEQ multiplex PCR; TCRdb has only the in-frame clones, and not every one. The sample lists 110,000 to 150,000 clones, less than 8.5% occurring once. The V and J ends lost 5 bases and 1 base, in that order; junction bases with no gene match: 17. The CDR3 totals 18 residues. Looked up from germline, CDR1 is MDHEN and CDR2 is SYDVKM. General study points: Patients showed naive, central memory and Treg TCRB repertoires that appeared more similar than those of healthy donors. Moderate yet significant TCRB CDR3 shortening was seen in Type 1 diabetes patients in all four CD4+ subsets. There were fewer insertions and more deletions at the VDJ junctions of type 1 diabetes patients.

This clone was counted ten times or more. Its matching antigen is unknown. This chain uses TRBV28 with TRBJ2-7, with 7 bases fitting TRBD2. Sequencing was performed on central memory CD4+ T cells from blood. This TCR derives from a young woman in good health. CDR3 protein: CASSHLSPLADGSYEQYF. DNA of the CDR3: TGTGCCAGCAGTCACCTCTCTCCTCTAGCGGACGGGTCCTACGAGCAGTACTTC.